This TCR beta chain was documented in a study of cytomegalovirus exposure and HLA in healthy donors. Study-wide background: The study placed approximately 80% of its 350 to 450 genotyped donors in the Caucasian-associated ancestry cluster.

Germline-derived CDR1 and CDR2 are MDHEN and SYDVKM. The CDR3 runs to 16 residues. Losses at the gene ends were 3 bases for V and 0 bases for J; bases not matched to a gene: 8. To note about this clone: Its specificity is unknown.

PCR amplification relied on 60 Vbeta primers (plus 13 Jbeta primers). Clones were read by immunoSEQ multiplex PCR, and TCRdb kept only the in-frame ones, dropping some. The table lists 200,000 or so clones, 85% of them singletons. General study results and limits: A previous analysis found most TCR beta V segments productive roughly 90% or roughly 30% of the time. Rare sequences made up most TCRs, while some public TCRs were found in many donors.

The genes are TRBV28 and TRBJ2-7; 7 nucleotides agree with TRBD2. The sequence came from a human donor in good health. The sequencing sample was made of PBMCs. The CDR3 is CASSFNLAVLSYEQYF. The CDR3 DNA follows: TGTGCCAGCAGTTTTAACCTAGCGGTCCTCTCCTACGAGCAGTACTTC.